A selection of T cell receptor beta chains follows, all from one sample in a study of Graves' ophthalmopathy and Graves' hyperthyroidism. One entry per CDR3 protein results from TCRdb running MiXCR on the multiplex PCR reads. The data show over a million distinct CDR3 sequences, with 35% to 40% seen just once and around 10% held by the top ten. Input material: peripheral blood or thyroid tissue (not recorded which). Receptors were obtained from an adult man with Graves' hyperthyroidism. Each CDR3 is given with its conserved first and last residue. A D gene is named only where the DNA matches it firmly. Only some rows state a clone size, as once, few, many or a class for expanded clones.

J,size,D,V,DNA,CDR3
TRBJ2-3,.,.,TRBV2,TGTGCCAGCGAGACTAGGAACACAGATACGCAGTATTTT,CASETRNTDTQYF
TRBJ1-2,.,.,TRBV7-2,TGTGCCAGCAGCCCCGTGGGCAGGGTTCAAGGCTACACCTTC,CASSPVGRVQGYTF
TRBJ2-7,.,.,TRBV3-1,TGTGCCAGCAGCCAAGATAGGCAGATGTCCTACGAGCAGTACTTC,CASSQDRQMSYEQYF
TRBJ1-6,.,TRBD1,TRBV4-3,TGCGCCAGCAGCCAAGATTTGGGCCAGGGGGCGAATAATTCACCCCTCCACTTT,CASSQDLGQGANNSPLHF
TRBJ1-2,many,.,TRBV10-3,TGTGCCATCAGTGAGCCCCGGGGGACGGCGGTTAACTATGGCTACACCTTC,CAISEPRGTAVNYGYTF
TRBJ1-5,.,.,TRBV12-3/TRBV12-4,TGTGCCAGCAGTTTGGACACAGGTATTAGCAATCAGCCCCAGCATTTT,CASSLDTGISNQPQHF
TRBJ1-1,once,TRBD1,TRBV7-2,TGTGCCAGCAGCTCCCCGGGACAGGGGGTATTTCGAGCTTTCTTT,CASSSPGQGVFRAFF
TRBJ1-1,many,TRBD1,TRBV14,TGTGCCAGCAGCCTGATGGGACAGGGGGCGCGGACTGAAGCTTTCTTT,CASSLMGQGARTEAFF
TRBJ1-1,many,.,TRBV6-5,TGTGCCAGCAGGACTCAAAGGGGGGACGCTTTCTTT,CASRTQRGDAFF
TRBJ2-7,few,TRBD2,TRBV15,TGTGCCACCAGTACAGGGGGGACTAGCGGGAGTGGTGAGCAGTACTTC,CATSTGGTSGSGEQYF
TRBJ1-4,.,TRBD1,TRBV29-1,TGCAGCGTTGCAGAGACCGGCACAGGGGTTCTGTTTTTT,CSVAETGTGVLFF